Described below is a single TCR beta chain sequence and its context. Antigen: not known. Only in-frame clones appear in the TCRdb table, and some are missing; sequencing was by immunoSEQ multiplex PCR. The table has approximately 82,000 clones, 95% seen once. Germline CDR1 and CDR2: SEHNR and FQNEAQ (reference sequence). Trimming shortened V by 8 bases and J by 4 bases, and 20 bases separated the two germline ends. CDR3 length equals 15 residues. The data were obtained in a study of cytomegalovirus exposure and HLA in healthy donors. Study-wide findings and caveats: Subsequent analysis found a tendency for first-cohort TCR clusters to co-occur within the 120 or so validation repertoires.

The chain recombines TRBV7-9 with TRBJ1-2, with a weak D call TRBD1 (5 bases). Material: PBMCs. This clonotype was sampled from a woman younger than 30 in good health and CMV-seronegative. The CDR3 loop is CASDRRGSGPYGYTF. For the CDR3, the DNA is TGTGCCAGCGATCGGAGGGGTTCCGGTCCCTATGGCTACACCTTC. Drawing the rest from reference TRBV7-9 and TRBJ1-2, the complete variable domain is DTGVSQNPRHKITKRGQNVTFRCDPISEHNRLYWYRQTLGQGPEFLTYFQNEAQLEKSRLLSDRFSAERPKGSFSTLEIQRTEQGDSAMYLCASDRRGSGPYGYTFGSGTRLTVV.